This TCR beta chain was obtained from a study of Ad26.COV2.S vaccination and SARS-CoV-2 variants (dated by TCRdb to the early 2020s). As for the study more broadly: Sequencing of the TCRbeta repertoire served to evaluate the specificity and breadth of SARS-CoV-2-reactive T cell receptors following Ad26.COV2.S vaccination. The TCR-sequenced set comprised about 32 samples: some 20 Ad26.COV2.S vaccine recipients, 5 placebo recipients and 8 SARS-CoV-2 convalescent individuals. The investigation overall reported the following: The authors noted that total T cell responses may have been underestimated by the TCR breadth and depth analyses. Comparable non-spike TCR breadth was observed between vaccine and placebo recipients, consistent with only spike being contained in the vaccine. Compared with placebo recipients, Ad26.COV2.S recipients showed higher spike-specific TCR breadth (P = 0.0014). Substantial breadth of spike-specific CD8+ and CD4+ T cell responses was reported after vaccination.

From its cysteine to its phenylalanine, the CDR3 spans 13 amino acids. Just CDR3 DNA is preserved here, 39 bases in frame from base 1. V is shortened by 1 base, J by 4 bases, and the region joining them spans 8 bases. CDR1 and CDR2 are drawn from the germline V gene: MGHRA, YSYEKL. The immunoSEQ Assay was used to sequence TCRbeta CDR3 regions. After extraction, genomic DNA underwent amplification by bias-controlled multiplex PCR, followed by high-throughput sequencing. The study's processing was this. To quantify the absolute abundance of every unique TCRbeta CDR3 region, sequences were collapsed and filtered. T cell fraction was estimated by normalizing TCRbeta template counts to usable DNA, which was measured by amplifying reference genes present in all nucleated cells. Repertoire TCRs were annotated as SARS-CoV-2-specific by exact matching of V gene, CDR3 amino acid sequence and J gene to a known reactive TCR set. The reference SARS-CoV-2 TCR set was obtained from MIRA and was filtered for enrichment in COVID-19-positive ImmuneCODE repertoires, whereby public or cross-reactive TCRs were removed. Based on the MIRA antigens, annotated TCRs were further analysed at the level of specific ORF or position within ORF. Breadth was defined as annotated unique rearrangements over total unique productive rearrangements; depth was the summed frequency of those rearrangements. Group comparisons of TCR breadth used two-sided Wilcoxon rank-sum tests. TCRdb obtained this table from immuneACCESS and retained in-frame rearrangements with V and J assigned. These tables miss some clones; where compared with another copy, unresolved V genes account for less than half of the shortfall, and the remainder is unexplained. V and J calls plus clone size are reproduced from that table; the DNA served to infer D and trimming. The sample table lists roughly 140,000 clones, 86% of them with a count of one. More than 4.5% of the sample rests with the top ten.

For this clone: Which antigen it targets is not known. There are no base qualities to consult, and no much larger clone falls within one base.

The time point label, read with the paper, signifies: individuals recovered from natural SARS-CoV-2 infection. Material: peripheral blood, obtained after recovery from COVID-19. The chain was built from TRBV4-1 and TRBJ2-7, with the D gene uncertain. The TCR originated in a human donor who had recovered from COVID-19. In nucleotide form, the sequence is TGCGCCAGCAGCCAAGGACATAAGTACGAGCAGTACTTC. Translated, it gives CASSQGHKYEQYF.